A selection of T cell receptor beta chains follows, all from one sample in a study of T cell repertoires in cytomegalovirus infection. TCRdb re-analysed the reads in MiXCR, keeping a single row per CDR3 protein. Of hundreds of thousands of distinct CDR3 sequences listed, 25% to 35% were seen once; the top ten hold 15% to 20%. The antigens of these receptors remain unknown. The material sequenced was cultured PBMCs, taken from culture after CMV antigen stimulation. The source of these receptors is a human donor in good health (CMV status not recorded). Some clones in this sample may be carry-over from other donors' samples. The CDR3 runs from the conserved cysteine through the conserved F or W. The D gene is left open where the match is weak. Part of the rows lack a size; the others show once, few, many or a class for expanded clones.

V,J,size,D,DNA,CDR3
TRBV7-2,TRBJ2-4,.,TRBD1,TGTGCCAGCAGCCGACAGGGGGCAGGCAAAAACATTCAGTACTTC,CASSRQGAGKNIQYF
TRBV12-3/TRBV12-4,TRBJ1-4,few,.,TGTGCCAGCAGTCGGACAACAACTAATGAAAAACTGTTTTTT,CASSRTTTNEKLFF
TRBV12-3/TRBV12-4,TRBJ1-2,many,.,TGTGCCAGCAGTTTAAGACAGACCTATGGCTACACCTTC,CASSLRQTYGYTF
TRBV10-3,TRBJ2-7,.,TRBD2,TGTGCCATCAGGGCCGGGACTAGCGACGAGCAGTACTTC,CAIRAGTSDEQYF
TRBV4-1,TRBJ2-6,.,.,TGCGCCAGCAGCCAAGACCCGGGCTCCCAACTCCACAACGTCCTGACTTTC,CASSQDPGSQLHNVLTF
TRBV24-1,TRBJ2-1,.,TRBD2,TGTGCCACCAGTGATGGGGGCGGGACTAGCGGGTTCTTCTACAATGAGCAGTTCTTC,CATSDGGGTSGFFYNEQFF
TRBV6-2/TRBV6-3,TRBJ2-3,few,TRBD1,TGTGCCAGCATTAGACGACTTGGGACAGCGTCGGAATCCGGGATAGCGCAGTATTTT,CASIRRLGTASESGIAQYF
TRBV11-1,TRBJ2-1,few,.,TGTGCCAGCAGCCATACAGGAAGCAGCTCCTACAATGAGCAGTTCTTC,CASSHTGSSSYNEQFF
TRBV2,TRBJ1-2,.,TRBD1,TGTGCCAGCAGTCTGGACAGGGCGGACTATGGCTACACCTTC,CASSLDRADYGYTF
TRBV7-6,TRBJ2-1,few,TRBD2,TGTGCCAGCAGCTTAGTTGGCGGGAGAGGAAATGAGCAGTTCTTC,CASSLVGGRGNEQFF
TRBV7-3,TRBJ2-2,.,.,TGTGCCAGCAGCTTAACTCGGGGGTCCTCCCGGGAGCTGTTTTTT,CASSLTRGSSRELFF
TRBV3-1,TRBJ1-2,.,.,TGTGCCAGCAGCCAAGGAGGGCTCTATGGCTACACCTTC,CASSQGGLYGYTF
TRBV2,TRBJ2-1,.,TRBD2,TGTGCCAGCAAGGGGGGACTAGCGGGAGGGTACGGTGAGCAGTTCTTC,CASKGGLAGGYGEQFF
TRBV10-3,TRBJ1-2,.,TRBD1,TGTGCCATCAGGACGGGGACAGGGATCTCGAGCGGCTACACCTTC,CAIRTGTGISSGYTF
TRBV7-9,TRBJ2-2,many,.,TGTGCCAGCAGGCGGGAAGAAGGGCTCGGGGAGCTGTTTTTT,CASRREEGLGELFF
TRBV27,TRBJ1-1,few,.,TGTGCCAGCAATGGCAGGGACACTGAAGCTTTCTTT,CASNGRDTEAFF
TRBV28,TRBJ1-5,few,TRBD1,TGTGCCAGCAGGCCACAGGGGGCTCAGCCCCAGCATTTT,CASRPQGAQPQHF
TRBV7-2,TRBJ1-5,many,.,TGTGCCAGCACCATGAGCAATCAGCCCCAGCATTTT,CASTMSNQPQHF
TRBV7-6,TRBJ2-7,.,TRBD2,TGTGCCAGCAGCTTAGAGCGGGATGAGTTACTCTACGATCAGTACTTC,CASSLERDELLYDQYF
TRBV12-3/TRBV12-4,TRBJ2-1,few,TRBD1,TGTGCCAGCAGACAGGGGGCGGACGTCGGCTACAATGAGCAGTTCTTC,CASRQGADVGYNEQFF
TRBV7-2,TRBJ2-3,.,.,TGTCCCAGCAGCCGGGGACCCGTCACAGATACGCAGTATTTT,CPSSRGPVTDTQYF
TRBV4-1,TRBJ1-5,many,.,TGCGCCAGCAGCCAAGGGGCCATCGATGTAGGGCAGCCCCAGCATTTT,CASSQGAIDVGQPQHF
TRBV7-9,TRBJ1-1,.,.,TGTGCCAGCGGAGGAGACAGTTTCAACACTGAAGCTTTCTTT,CASGGDSFNTEAFF
TRBV6-2/TRBV6-3,TRBJ2-3,.,.,TGTGCCAGCAGCAACGGACCGGGGTCTGCAGATACGCAGTATTTT,CASSNGPGSADTQYF